Below are 26 T cell receptor beta chains sequenced from a single sample in a study of blood T cell repertoires in COVID-19 (dated by TCRdb to 2019 to 2021). Libraries were built with the immunoSEQ multiplex PCR assay. Imported from immuneACCESS, the table was reduced by TCRdb to in-frame sequences with V and J called. These copies leave out some clones; in studies compared against another copy, an unresolved V gene accounts for under half, and the cause of the remainder is not known. Present in this sample are tens of thousands of clones, about 86% of which were seen just once. The ten top clones hold 55% to 60% of the sample. Sequencing was carried out using peripheral blood. All receptors derive from a man aged 65-85 years with acute or convalescent COVID-19.

CDR3 nucleotides: TGTGCCAGCAGCTTAGCCCTCGGGGGGTCCACTGAAGCTTTCTTT. This sequence encodes CASSLALGGSTEAFF. V and J are TRBV7-9 and TRBJ1-1, with D maybe TRBD1 (5 bases). V lost 0 bases and J 4 bases, leaving 12 bases between the germline ends. The CDR3 loop spans 15 amino acids. CDR1 is SEHNR, CDR2 FQNEAQ, per germline (reference sequence).

The genes are TRBV24-1 and TRBJ2-1; a weak D match, TRBD2 (5 bases). Trimming took off 5 bases at V and 3 bases at J, with 16 bases between the two ends. This CDR3 has 16 amino acids. Germline V gene sequence: CDR1 KGHDR, CDR2 SFDVKD. CDR3 nucleotide sequence: TGTGCCACCAGTGTGAGCACGGGGTCTTACTACAATGAGCAGTTCTTC. Translating it yields CATSVSTGSYYNEQFF.

Only one count was recorded for this clone. The chain has TRBV3-1 (or the pseudogene TRBV3-2) and TRBJ1-1; no clear D gene. The length of the CDR3 is 13 residues. CDR1 and CDR2 from the germline V gene are LGHDT and YNNKEL (reference sequence). V shed 6 bases and J shed 2 bases, with 10 bases lying between them. This CDR3 is CASRSSPNTEAFF. For the CDR3, the DNA is TGTGCCAGCAGGTCCTCCCCTAACACTGAAGCTTTCTTT.

CDR3: CASSGRGGREQYF. The CDR3 DNA reads TGTGCCAGCAGCGGCCGTGGTGGGAGGGAGCAGTACTTC. J is TRBJ2-7 and V is TRBV7-2, with D tentatively TRBD2 (6 bases). The ends were cut back, 5 bases at V and 7 bases at J, with 15 bases in the middle. CDR1 SGHTA and CDR2 FQGNSA come from the germline V gene. There are 13 residues in the CDR3. Complete variable domain (other parts from reference TRBV7-2 and TRBJ2-7): GAGVSQSPSNKVTEKGKDVELRCDPISGHTALYWYRQSLGQGLEFLIYFQGNSAPDKSGLPSDRFSAERTGGSVSTLTIQRTQQEDSAVYLCASSGRGGREQYFGPGTRLTVT.

The rearrangement joins TRBV6-5 to TRBJ1-4, with a possible D match to TRBD1 (5 bases). This CDR3 has 14 amino acids. V shed 6 bases and J shed 4 bases, with 12 bases lying between them. CDR1 is MNHEY and CDR2 is SVGAGI in the germline V gene. The DNA for the CDR3 is TGTGCCAGCAGCGCGGGACCGAATAATGAAAAACTGTTTTTT. Its protein product is CASSAGPNNEKLFF.

The sample holds a few counts of this clone. The rearrangement uses TRBV5-6 and TRBJ1-6; 8 nucleotides agree with TRBD1. J gave up 9 bases and V 4 bases, and 6 bases lay outside the gene matches. CDR1 and CDR2 (germline): SGHDT, YYEEEE. This CDR3 is 14 amino acids long. CDR3 loop: CASSGQGASSPLHF. The CDR3 coding sequence is TGTGCCAGCAGCGGGCAGGGGGCATCTTCACCCCTCCACTTT.

V and J are TRBV30 and TRBJ1-2; possibly TRBD1 for D (5 bases). Trimming shortened V by 1 base and J by 0 bases, and 18 bases separated the two germline ends. Germline V gene sequence: CDR1 GTSNPN, CDR2 SVGIG (reference sequence). The CDR3 covers 17 residues. The CDR3 protein is CAWSALPAGLSNYGYTF. The CDR3 DNA reads TGTGCCTGGAGTGCGCTCCCGGCGGGGCTCTCTAACTATGGCTACACCTTC. Combining the CDR3 with reference TRBV30 and TRBJ1-2 gives the whole variable domain SQTIHQWPATLVQPVGSPLSLECTVEGTSNPNLYWYRQAAGRGLQLLFYSVGIGQISSEVPQNLSASRPQDRQFILSSKKLLLSDSGFYLCAWSALPAGLSNYGYTFGSGTRLTVV.

V and J are TRBV7-9 and TRBJ2-3; 11 nucleotides align to TRBD2. The CDR3 contains 15 residues. CDR1 and CDR2 (germline): SEHNR, FQNEAQ (reference sequence). The trim removed 3 bases at V and 6 bases at J, leaving 5 bases unmatched. The CDR3 coding sequence is TGTGCCAGCAGCTTTCTAGCGGGAGGCCCCGATACGCAGTATTTT. This encodes CASSFLAGGPDTQYF.

J is TRBJ1-1 and V is TRBV25-1; D gene ambiguous. CDR3 size: 13 residues. Trimming left V 8 bases short and J 3 bases short, with 13 bases between. Germline V gene lookup returns CDR1 MGHDK and CDR2 SYGVNS. This CDR3 reads CASSDPRYTEAFF. The CDR3 nucleotides read TGTGCCAGCTCCGACCCTAGATACACTGAAGCTTTCTTT.

This clone was observed a few times. This chain uses TRBV18 with TRBJ2-7; the match to TRBD1 covers 8 bases. The CDR3 covers 14 residues. V shed 4 bases and J 3 bases; nucleotides not matched to a gene: 5. Germline V CDR1 and CDR2: KGHSH, LQKENI. CDR3 coding DNA: TGTGCCAGCTCACAAGGACAGGGCCTCTACGAGCAGTACTTC. The encoded protein is CASSQGQGLYEQYF.

The V call is TRBV7-3, the J call TRBJ2-2, with 8 positions matching TRBD1. The V gene end was trimmed by 2 bases and the J gene end by 3 bases; junction bases not matched to a gene: 5. The length of the CDR3 is 16 residues. The germline gives CDR1 SGHTA, CDR2 FQGTGA. Here the CDR3 DNA reads TGTGCCAGCAGCTTATCGCCGGACAGGGACACCGGGGAGCTGTTTTTT. This encodes CASSLSPDRDTGELFF.

The chain uses TRBV10-3 and TRBJ2-4; 7 nucleotides match TRBD1. CDR3 size: 17 residues. The V segment lost 3 bases and the J segment 3 bases; nucleotides outside the gene matches: 11. The germline gives CDR1 ENHRY, CDR2 SYGVKD. CDR3 protein: CAISDPTGPGDKNIQYF. The CDR3 bases are TGTGCCATCAGTGATCCGACAGGGCCAGGAGACAAAAACATTCAGTACTTC.

This clone was observed a single time. This sequence joins TRBV6-1 and TRBJ2-1, with D possibly TRBD1 on 6 matching bases. Germline assignment: CDR1 MNHNS and CDR2 SASEGT. CDR3 size: 15 residues. V was pared by 2 bases and J by 3 bases, with 11 bases between. This CDR3 is CASSEIRGGYNEQFF. CDR3 nucleotides: TGTGCCAGCAGTGAAATCAGGGGTGGCTACAATGAGCAGTTCTTC.

This chain links TRBV27 with TRBJ1-1, with D maybe TRBD1 (6 bases). Trimming shortened V by 3 bases and J by 2 bases, and 10 bases separated the two germline ends. Germline CDR1 and CDR2: MNHEY and SMNVEV (reference sequence). This CDR3 is built from 14 residues. The CDR3 DNA follows: TGTGCCAGCAGTTTTCTTGGGGGCAACACTGAAGCTTTCTTT. Its protein is CASSFLGGNTEAFF.

The chain combines TRBV7-2 with TRBJ1-3; 9 bases match TRBD1. CDR1 is SGHTA, CDR2 FQGNSA, per germline. V lost 7 bases and J lost 4; bases outside the gene matches: 8. The CDR3 covers 15 residues. The CDR3 region is CASNPQDRGGNTIYF. The CDR3 DNA sequence: TGTGCCAGCAACCCCCAGGACAGGGGAGGAAACACCATATATTTT.

The chain couples TRBV18 to TRBJ2-7; perhaps TRBD1 as D (5 bases). The V end lost 6 bases, the J end lost 3 bases, and 9 bases lay between the germline ends. Germline V gene sequence: CDR1 KGHSH, CDR2 LQKENI. This CDR3 contains 12 residues. Here the CDR3 DNA reads TGTGCCAGCTCTCAAGACAGCTACGAGCAGTACTTC. Residues: CASSQDSYEQYF. The variable domain in full, completed from reference TRBV18 and TRBJ2-7, reads NAGVMQNPRHLVRRRGQEARLRCSPMKGHSHVYWYRQLPEEGLKFMVYLQKENIIDESGMPKERFSAEFPKEGPSILRIQQVVRGDSAAYFCASSQDSYEQYFGPGTRLTVT.

V and J are TRBV4-1 and TRBJ1-2; TRBD1 matches 8 bases. There are 14 residues in the CDR3. Germline CDR1 reads MGHRA; CDR2 reads YSYEKL. V lost 4 bases, J lost 5 bases, and 6 bases stayed unmatched. The CDR3 DNA follows: TGCGCCAGCAGCCGTACGGACAGGGTGTATGGCTACACCTTC. It translates to CASSRTDRVYGYTF.

The rearrangement uses TRBV7-7 and TRBJ2-3, with 9 bases identical to TRBD1. Per germline, CDR1 SSHAT and CDR2 FNYEAQ (reference sequence). Trimming removed 2 bases from V and 5 bases from J; junction bases left unmatched: 2. This CDR3 has 14 residues. In nucleotides, the CDR3 is TGTGCCAGCAGCTTAACAGGGGGCGTAGATACGCAGTATTTT. Translation: CASSLTGGVDTQYF.

The genes are TRBV5-6 and TRBJ2-1, with TRBD2 identical over 13 bases. The CDR3 extends over 17 amino acids. CDR1 is SGHDT, CDR2 YYEEEE, per germline. With V trimmed by 0 bases and J by 5 bases, 5 bases remained unmatched. This chain's CDR3 is CASSLVVGTSGDNEQFF. In DNA form, the CDR3 reads TGTGCCAGCAGCTTGGTAGTCGGGACTAGCGGGGACAATGAGCAGTTCTTC.

This rearrangement joins TRBV3-1 (or the pseudogene TRBV3-2) to TRBJ2-2; tentative D call: TRBD2 (6 bases). Trimming shortened V by 1 base and J by 6 bases, and 9 bases separated the two germline ends. Germline loops: CDR1 LGHDT, CDR2 YNNKEL (reference sequence). CDR3 length equals 14 residues. The CDR3 sequence is CASSQGGGSGELFF. The DNA for the CDR3 is TGTGCCAGCAGCCAAGGTGGAGGGTCCGGGGAGCTGTTTTTT.

The gene calls are TRBV5-1 and TRBJ2-7, with 7 bases matching TRBD2. The germline V gene encodes CDR1 SGHRS and CDR2 YFSETQ. J was trimmed by 3 bases and V by 3 bases; bases with no gene match: 6. The CDR3 is 14 amino acids. This CDR3 reads CASSWSGTLYEQYF. CDR3 bases: TGCGCCAGCAGCTGGAGCGGGACCCTCTACGAGCAGTACTTC.

The V and J genes are TRBV12-3 or TRBV12-4 and TRBJ1-5; TRBD1 matches 7 bases. This CDR3 region has 13 residues. V dropped 3 bases and J dropped 7; count of bases not matched to a gene: 3. CDR3 residues: CASSLQGGQPQHF. The CDR3 DNA follows: TGTGCCAGCAGTTTGCAGGGGGGACAGCCCCAGCATTTT.

This clone was picked up a small number of times. The chain employs TRBV11-2 and TRBJ1-1; D remains ambiguous. V lost 5 bases and J 2 bases, leaving 18 bases between the germline ends. Germline V gene lookup returns CDR1 SGHAT and CDR2 FQNNGV. The CDR3 totals 16 residues. The CDR3 coding sequence is TGTGCCAGCAGCAAATTCCCGGCAGGTGGTAACACTGAAGCTTTCTTT. This translates into CASSKFPAGGNTEAFF.

This clone was observed a few times. This chain joins TRBV19 and TRBJ1-2; TRBD1 agrees at 7 bases. The CDR3 is 15 amino acids. With 7 bases clipped from V and 4 bases from J, the junction kept 12 bases outside the gene matches. Germline loops: CDR1 LNHDA, CDR2 SQIVND (reference sequence). For the CDR3, the DNA is TGTGCCAGTACCTGGACAGGCGCAAATTCCTATGGCTACACCTTC. Protein product: CASTWTGANSYGYTF.

The gene calls are TRBV30 and TRBJ1-6; 7 bases map to TRBD1. The length of the CDR3 is 17 residues. J gave up 7 bases and V 0 bases, and 12 bases lay outside the gene matches. Germline loops: CDR1 GTSNPN, CDR2 SVGIG (reference sequence). This CDR3 reads CAWSVGPLTGENSPLHF. DNA for the CDR3: TGTGCCTGGAGTGTAGGCCCTCTTACAGGGGAAAATTCACCCCTCCACTTT.

Many counts were recorded for this clone. The chain is built from TRBV30 and TRBJ2-1; 7 nucleotides line up with TRBD2. The CDR3 spans 15 residues. Germline V gives CDR1 GTSNPN, CDR2 SVGIG (reference sequence). V lost 0 bases to trimming and J lost 3 bases; unmatched junction nucleotides: 5. The CDR3 DNA follows: TGTGCCTGGAGTGTAAGGGGAGGGAGCTACAATGAGCAGTTCTTC. Translating it yields CAWSVRGGSYNEQFF. Using reference TRBV30 and TRBJ2-1 for the parts outside the CDR3, the full variable domain is SQTIHQWPATLVQPVGSPLSLECTVEGTSNPNLYWYRQAAGRGLQLLFYSVGIGQISSEVPQNLSASRPQDRQFILSSKKLLLSDSGFYLCAWSVRGGSYNEQFFGPGTRLTVL.